The rows below give T cell receptor beta chains drawn from one sample of a study of blood T cells in healthy people across ages. In TCRdb, the 5' RACE reads were re-called with MiXCR into one record per CDR3 protein. The sample includes 920,000 or so distinct CDR3 sequences, 35% to 55% seen only once; the top ten take approximately 20%. The sample consisted of blood. These receptors were collected from a woman aged 55 to 70 in good health. Both conserved end residues are part of each CDR3. The order of the fields is J gene, V gene, clone size, D gene, CDR3 protein, CDR3 DNA. The D gene is left open where the match is weak. Not every row has a clone size; where given, it reads once, few, many or a size class.

TRBJ2-7,TRBV20-1,NA,NA,CSARDYRETQTNEQYF,TGCAGTGCTAGAGATTACCGGGAGACTCAGACCAACGAGCAGTACTTC
TRBJ1-1,TRBV2,NA,NA,CASSEAVGRGRTEAFF,TGTGCCAGCAGTGAAGCGGTCGGCAGGGGACGGACTGAAGCTTTCTTT
TRBJ2-5,TRBV7-9,NA,TRBD1,CASSPPPGGYNEQYF,TGTGCCAGCAGCCCCCCCCCAGGGGGTTACAATGAGCAGTACTTC
TRBJ1-5,TRBV20-1,NA,TRBD1,CSAGPAGGTNQPQHF,TGCAGTGCTGGACCCGCAGGGGGCACCAATCAGCCCCAGCATTTT
TRBJ2-5,TRBV7-6,NA,NA,CASSLGLGTYQETQYF,TGTGCCAGCAGCTTAGGCCTGGGAACGTACCAAGAGACCCAGTACTTC
TRBJ1-2,TRBV6-1,few,TRBD1,CASSEGTGFGYGYTF,TGTGCCAGCAGTGAAGGGACAGGGTTCGGCTATGGCTACACCTTC
TRBJ2-3,TRBV6-1,NA,NA,CASMYSGRGTDTQYF,TGTGCCAGCATGTACTCGGGACGGGGCACAGATACGCAGTATTTT
TRBJ2-5,TRBV6-1,once,NA,CASSGTMEETQYF,TGTGCCAGCAGTGGAACGATGGAGGAGACCCAGTACTTC
TRBJ2-7,TRBV6-6,NA,TRBD2,CASSYSIAGVEQYF,TGTGCCAGCAGTTACTCGATAGCGGGAGTCGAGCAGTACTTC
TRBJ1-5,TRBV3-1,NA,NA,CASSQQGRNQPQHF,TGTGCCAGCAGCCAACAGGGGCGCAATCAGCCCCAGCATTTT
TRBJ2-5,TRBV14,NA,TRBD2,CASSQVSLAGGRYNEQYF,TGTGCCAGCAGCCAAGTATCATTAGCGGGAGGCCGTTACAATGAGCAGTACTTC
TRBJ2-7,TRBV5-1,few,NA,CASIGTDSYEQYF,TGCGCCAGCATTGGCACAGACTCCTACGAGCAGTACTTC
TRBJ2-5,TRBV12-3/TRBV12-4,few,NA,CASSPVGERGTQYF,TGTGCCAGCAGTCCAGTGGGGGAACGGGGGACCCAGTACTTC
TRBJ1-6,TRBV6-6,once,NA,CASGEPGSRKDSPLHF,TGTGCCAGCGGAGAACCCGGGTCCAGGAAGGACTCACCCCTCCACTTT
TRBJ2-7,TRBV7-2,few,NA,CASSQAQGFSYEQYF,TGTGCCAGCAGCCAGGCGCAAGGGTTCTCCTACGAGCAGTACTTC
TRBJ2-3,TRBV4-2,few,NA,CASSQAMGDTQYF,TGTGCCAGCAGCCAAGCGATGGGGGATACGCAGTATTTT
TRBJ2-1,TRBV29-1,few,TRBD1,CSARLTGQSNEQFF,TGCAGCGCGCGACTGACGGGACAGTCTAATGAGCAGTTCTTC
TRBJ2-7,TRBV7-9,few,TRBD1,CASSWDRGPSYEQYF,TGTGCCAGCAGCTGGGACAGGGGACCTTCCTACGAGCAGTACTTC